A selection of T cell receptor beta chains follows, all from one sample in a study of T cell responses to AZD1222 COVID-19 vaccine. Generated by immunoSEQ multiplex PCR, the TCRdb table keeps only in-frame clones and is missing some. The data hold just under 90,000 clones, with approximately 86% observed a single time. The material sequenced was peripheral blood, taken on day 0 of AZD1222 vaccination. The receptors were gathered from an adult in good health. Each CDR3 is given with its conserved first and last residue. A D gene is named only where the DNA matches it firmly. Clone size is given for some rows only: seen once, a few or many times, or a class if the clone is expanded.

abundance	v_gene	d_gene	j_gene	CDR3aa	CDR3nt
NA	TRBV28	NA	TRBJ1-3	CASSERGPSSGNTIYF	TGTGCCAGCAGTGAGCGGGGCCCTAGCTCTGGAAACACCATATATTTT
NA	TRBV19	NA	TRBJ1-3	CASSTYRSSGNTIYF	TGTGCCAGTAGTACATACAGGAGCTCTGGAAACACCATATATTTT
NA	TRBV10-3	NA	TRBJ2-7	CAISGSVQGGDEQYF	TGTGCCATCAGTGGGTCCGTTCAGGGGGGCGACGAGCAGTACTTC
once	TRBV30	NA	TRBJ1-2	CAWSRGQGYGYTF	TGTGCCTGGAGCCGGGGGCAAGGCTATGGCTACACCTTC
many	TRBV6-1	TRBD2	TRBJ2-3	CASSVAGVVDTQYF	TGTGCCAGCAGTGTAGCGGGAGTGGTAGATACGCAGTATTTT
NA	TRBV28	NA	TRBJ1-2	CASSLWTAGYTF	TGTGCCAGCAGTTTATGGACCGCCGGCTACACCTTC
NA	TRBV11-2	TRBD2	TRBJ2-3	CASSLDRLAGRDTQYF	TGTGCCAGCAGCTTAGATCGTCTAGCGGGCCGAGATACGCAGTATTTT
NA	TRBV7-6	NA	TRBJ1-2	CASSPAAGWGYTF	TGTGCCAGCAGCCCAGCGGCAGGATGGGGCTACACCTTC
NA	TRBV27	NA	TRBJ2-7	CASSLSSSAYEQYF	TGTGCCAGCAGTTTATCTTCCTCGGCCTACGAGCAGTACTTC
NA	TRBV4-3	NA	TRBJ2-2	CASSQGQPANTGELFF	TGCGCCAGCAGCCAAGGACAGCCGGCGAACACCGGGGAGCTGTTTTTT
NA	TRBV28	NA	TRBJ2-5	CASSSSKAPQYF	TGTGCCAGCAGTTCGTCGAAGGCTCCCCAGTACTTC
NA	TRBV5-6	NA	TRBJ2-2	CASSLAEAGATGELFF	TGTGCCAGCAGCTTGGCCGAGGCTGGTGCCACCGGGGAGCTGTTTTTT
NA	TRBV15	TRBD1	TRBJ2-5	CATSRDGTVQETQYF	TGTGCCACCAGCAGAGATGGGACAGTCCAAGAGACCCAGTACTTC
NA	TRBV7-2	NA	TRBJ1-5	CASSPSGGNQPQHF	TGTGCCAGCAGCCCAAGCGGGGGGAATCAGCCCCAGCATTTT
NA	TRBV27	NA	TRBJ1-3	CASSLTGRENTIYF	TGTGCCAGCAGTTTAACAGGGAGGGAAAACACCATATATTTT
NA	TRBV24-1	TRBD2	TRBJ2-7	CATSAPGRGEQYF	TGTGCCACCAGTGCCCCGGGGAGGGGCGAGCAGTACTTC
NA	TRBV5-1	TRBD2	TRBJ2-5	CASSSDSGETQYF	TGCGCCAGCAGCTCCGATAGCGGGGAGACCCAGTACTTC
NA	TRBV6-5	NA	TRBJ2-7	CASRQGPRINEQYF	TGTGCCAGCAGGCAGGGACCGCGCATAAACGAGCAGTACTTC
NA	TRBV19	NA	TRBJ2-7	CASSPRGGNPFYEQYF	TGTGCCAGTAGTCCCCGCGGCGGGAATCCTTTCTACGAGCAGTACTTC
NA	TRBV7-6	NA	TRBJ2-7	CASSLGGDYEQYF	TGTGCCAGCAGCCTAGGGGGGGATTACGAGCAGTACTTC
NA	TRBV28	NA	TRBJ1-1	CASRPHLRNTEAFF	TGTGCCAGCAGGCCGCACTTAAGGAACACTGAAGCTTTCTTT
once	TRBV29-1	TRBD1	TRBJ2-1	CSACGDRVNEQFF	TGCAGCGCCTGCGGGGACAGGGTAAATGAGCAGTTCTTC
NA	TRBV5-1	NA	TRBJ1-1	CASSLRSLGGSEAFF	TGCGCCAGCAGCTTGCGGTCGTTGGGGGGGTCTGAAGCTTTCTTT